Included here is one T cell receptor (beta chain) sequence, with context. Its cognate antigen has yet to be identified. There are no base qualities to consult, and no much larger clone falls within one base. The CDR3 regions of human TCRbeta chains were subjected to immunosequencing. The paper's data handling went like this. TCRs in the repertoires were matched against a reference library of SARS-CoV-2-specific TCRs that had been generated with the MIRA antigen-specificity platform. Breadth was defined as the fraction of unique TCRs that were SARS-CoV-2-associated. Depth was defined as the fraction of total T cells that were SARS-CoV-2-associated. Using the MIRA data, every spike-specific TCR was mapped to the spike region that the TCR reacted to and assigned to either a CD4 or a CD8 class. Log10-transformed breadth and depth values were compared by one-way ANOVA with Sidak's multiple comparisons tests. Not all clones reach the TCRdb copy of this immuneACCESS table, which keeps in-frame sequences only. Checked studies attribute under half of the gap to unresolved V genes and leave the rest unexplained. That table is the source of V, J and clone size, and D and trimming were worked out from the DNA. The sample yields about 75,000 clones; around nine tenths were counted once. Less than 20% of the sample lies in the top ten.

This entry is derived from a study of T cell responses to AZD1222 COVID-19 vaccine listed by TCRdb under 2021. For the wider study: A total of just over 230 trial participants underwent TCR sequencing, of whom under 220 had received two doses of AZD1222 and approximately 25 had received two doses of the MenACWY control vaccine. Trial participants were enrolled by age into subgroups of 18-55, 56-69 and 70-plus years, and around 150, 28 and 57 TCR-sequenced participants, respectively, were included in these subgroups. Study-level results and caveats: After two AZD1222 doses, spike-specific TCR breadth and depth were significantly higher than at day 0 and than in MenACWY recipients. Reportedly, close to half of the unique spike-specific TCRs recognized epitopes lying outside the regions that are mutated in the B.1.351 and B.1.1.7 variants. Most participants were white British and females outnumbered males, and the authors suggested that clonal diversity may have been underestimated. Because no samples from the day 14 peak response were available, repertoires could be characterized only after the peak T cell response. The whole spike protein was spanned by vaccine-associated CD4 TCRs, and dominant responses were seen in regions 160-218 and 743-854. Conclusions about previously exposed vaccinees were limited because only six AZD1222 recipients were SARS-CoV-2 seropositive at baseline. In the small 56-69-year group, the increase in depth fell short of significance, most likely because of low power.

This specimen's time point label, interpreted: about 28 days (+/-7) after the second vaccine dose. AZD1222 recipients with second doses at about 4 weeks or about 12 weeks were pooled, because spike-specific TCR depth and breadth did not differ between schedules. Samples from vaccinated people were obtained from the UK trials COV001 and COV002, which included a single-blind randomized controlled phase 2/3 trial of AZD1222 (ChAdOx1 nCoV-19) in healthy adults. For TCRbeta chain sequencing, PBMC samples from trial participants were taken at day 0 and at day 28 after the second dose. V sheds 5 bases and J sheds 3 bases, leaving 25 bases between their ends. The CDR3 measures 18 amino acids from cysteine to phenylalanine. This entry keeps only the CDR3 DNA: 54 bases, framed from base 1. The germline V gene encodes CDR1 LNHDA and CDR2 SQIVND (reference sequence).

This TCR was sampled from an adult who received the AZD1222 COVID-19 vaccine. The rearranged segments are TRBV19 and TRBJ1-1, with TRBD1 as a weak D call on 5 bases. Source: peripheral blood, taken 28 days after the second AZD1222 dose. The CDR3 protein sequence reads: CASSEFGWSGVGHTEAFF. The DNA is TGTGCCAGTAGTGAGTTCGGGTGGAGTGGAGTGGGGCACACTGAAGCTTTCTTT.